This TCR beta chain originates from a study of T cell responses to AZD1222 COVID-19 vaccine (dated by TCRdb to the early 2020s). Regarding the complete study: A total of approximately 240 trial participants underwent TCR sequencing, of whom about 200 received two doses of AZD1222 and 26 received two doses of the MenACWY control vaccine. Enrollment into the trials was organized by age into subgroups of 18-55, 56-69 and 70-plus years, and those subgroups contained about 160, 30 and 59 TCR-sequenced participants, respectively. General conclusions and limits of the study: A significant rise in spike-specific TCR breadth and depth was observed after two AZD1222 doses relative to day 0 and relative to MenACWY recipients. CD4 TCRs associated with the vaccine covered the entire spike protein, and the dominant responses were in regions 160-218 and 743-854. Participants were mostly white British, with more females than males. The authors suggested clonal diversity may have been underestimated. Reportedly, almost half of the unique spike-specific TCRs recognized epitopes lying outside the regions that are mutated in the B.1.351 and B.1.1.7 variants. Conclusions about previously exposed vaccinees were limited because only five to seven AZD1222 recipients were SARS-CoV-2 seropositive at baseline. In the small 56-69-year group, the increase in depth fell short of significance, most likely because of low power. No day 14 peak-response samples were available, so repertoires were characterized only after the peak T cell response.

In light of the paper, this sample's time point label describes: about 28 days (+/-7) after the second vaccine dose. Because spike-specific TCR depth and breadth did not differ between the two schedules, AZD1222 recipients who got a second dose at roughly 4 weeks were pooled with those who got a second dose at roughly 12 weeks. The vaccinee samples were drawn from two UK trials, COV001 and COV002, one of which was a single-blind randomized controlled phase 2/3 trial testing AZD1222 (ChAdOx1 nCoV-19) in healthy adults. For TCRbeta chain sequencing, PBMC samples were collected from trial participants at day 0 and at day 28 after the second dose. Note on this clone: Its recognized antigen is unknown. Per-base quality was not reported, and no clone a single base away is much larger than it.

The CDR3 regions of human TCRbeta chains were analyzed by immunosequencing. The authors' analysis ran thus. Repertoire TCRs were matched against a reference library of SARS-CoV-2-specific TCRs generated with the MIRA antigen-specificity platform. Breadth was defined as the fraction of unique TCRs that were SARS-CoV-2-associated, and depth was defined as the fraction of total T cells that were SARS-CoV-2-associated. Using the MIRA data, each spike-specific TCR was mapped to the spike region that the TCR reacts to and placed in a CD4 or CD8 class. Log10-transformed breadth and depth values were compared by one-way ANOVA with Sidak's multiple comparisons tests. TCRdb's version of the immuneACCESS table is confined to in-frame rearrangements and falls short of the full clone set. An unresolved V gene accounts for under half of the shortfall where checked; the remainder is of unknown origin. From that table come the V and J calls and clone size; the DNA was used to work out D and trimming. The sample profile shows approximately 45,000 clones; about nine tenths of them were found once. The ten top clones hold roughly 25% of the sample.

The CDR3 spans 13 residues, from the cysteine through the phenylalanine. The CDR3 DNA has 39 bases and is translated from base 1. From V the trimming removes 0 bases and from J it removes 8 bases, while the gene matches leave 2 bases of the junction unaccounted for. The germline V gene gives CDR1 as SGHRS and CDR2 as YFSETQ. The chain is encoded by TRBV5-1 joined to TRBJ1-2, and 9 bases in between align with TRBD1. The clonotype originates from an adult who received the AZD1222 COVID-19 vaccine. The sample consisted of peripheral blood, taken 28 days after the second AZD1222 dose. The CDR3 in this case is CASSLGQGVGYTF. The nucleotide sequence reads TGCGCCAGCAGCTTGGGACAGGGGGTGGGCTACACCTTC.